Shown below are 21 T cell receptor beta chains from a single sample sequenced in a study of blood T cell repertoires in COVID-19 (TCRdb year 2020). The library was built by means of the immunoSEQ multiplex PCR assay. TCRdb obtained this table from immuneACCESS and retained in-frame rearrangements with V and J assigned. These tables miss some clones; where compared with another copy, unresolved V genes account for less than half of the shortfall, and the remainder is unexplained. The sample includes 250,000 to 300,000 clones, with 75% to 90% observed a single time. Approximately 13% of the sample rests with the top ten. Material: peripheral blood. These receptors all come from a woman aged 55-69 years with acute or convalescent COVID-19.

The CDR3 sequence: CATSDGATGGNQPQHF. The CDR3, as DNA: TGTGCCACCAGTGATGGGGCCACAGGGGGAAATCAGCCCCAGCATTTT. The chain is built from TRBV24-1 and TRBJ1-5; 8 bases agree with TRBD1. The trim removed 3 bases at V and 4 bases at J, leaving 7 bases unmatched. From germline, CDR1 is KGHDR and CDR2 SFDVKD. The CDR3 consists of 16 residues.

The sample holds one count of this clone. The chain links TRBV2 to TRBJ2-5; 9 nucleotides line up with TRBD1. Germline values: CDR1 SNHLY, CDR2 FYNNEI. The CDR3 runs to 15 residues. The V gene end was trimmed by 8 bases and the J gene end by 2 bases; junction bases not matched to a gene: 9. CDR3 bases: TGTGCCAGCGTCCGGGACAGGGAGTTTCAAGAGACCCAGTACTTC. This sequence encodes CASVRDREFQETQYF.

The V and J genes are TRBV28 and TRBJ1-1, with TRBD1 matching 7 bases. The V gene's germline CDR1 is MDHEN and CDR2 SYDVKM. This CDR3 is built from 16 residues. Trimming took 3 bases from V and 2 from J; bases not matched to a gene: 9. The CDR3 sequence: CASSLFRRGRNTEAFF. Here the CDR3 DNA reads TGTGCCAGCAGTTTGTTTCGTAGGGGGCGAAACACTGAAGCTTTCTTT.

The genes are TRBV29-1 and TRBJ1-4, with D possibly TRBD1 on 6 matching bases. Trimming pared 2 bases from V and 8 bases from J, leaving 12 bases between. The CDR3 is 13 amino acids. CDR1 and CDR2 from the germline V gene are SQVTM and ANQGSEA. In DNA, the CDR3 is TGCAGCGTTGAACAGGGAAGGGGGGAAAAACTGTTTTTT. The encoded protein is CSVEQGRGEKLFF. The whole variable domain, filled in from reference TRBV29-1 and TRBJ1-4, reads SAVISQKPSRDICQRGTSLTIQCQVDSQVTMMFWYRQQPGQSLTLIATANQGSEATYESGFVIDKFPISRPNLTFSTLTVSNMSPEDSSIYLCSVEQGRGEKLFFGSGTQLSVL.

The chain uses TRBV5-6 and TRBJ2-2, with D maybe TRBD2 (6 bases). From germline, CDR1 is SGHDT and CDR2 YYEEEE. Trimming stripped 0 bases from V and 4 bases from J, with 13 bases between. The CDR3 contains 16 residues. CDR3 sequence (DNA): TGTGCCAGCAGCTTGGAGGATAGCGGAGCCACCGGGGAGCTGTTTTTT. Encoded protein: CASSLEDSGATGELFF.

The chain links TRBV5-1 to TRBJ2-2; D is unclear. Trimming cost V 6 bases and J 7 bases, with 10 bases left between them. Per the germline V gene, CDR1 is SGHRS and CDR2 is YFSETQ. The CDR3 consists of 12 residues. CDR3 in amino acids: CASTEGVGELFF. CDR3 in DNA: TGCGCCAGCACCGAAGGAGTCGGGGAGCTGTTTTTT.

This clone turned up a few times. The J gene is TRBJ2-5, the V gene TRBV10-2; TRBD1 might be the D (5 bases). Trimming removed 3 bases from V and 5 bases from J, with 13 bases in between. Germline values: CDR1 WSHSY, CDR2 SAAADI. This CDR3 region has 14 residues. Written as DNA, the CDR3 is TGCGCCAGCAGTGAAAGACAGTCTACTGAGACCCAGTACTTC. It translates to CASSERQSTETQYF.

J is TRBJ1-6 and V is TRBV18; tentative D call: TRBD1 (5 bases). This CDR3 is 14 amino acids long. CDR1 is KGHSH and CDR2 is LQKENI in the germline V gene. Trimming stripped 7 bases from V and 8 bases from J, with 15 bases between. CDR3 bases: TGTGCCAGCTTCACCGGGACTGCCTATTCACCCCTCCACTTT. Translated, it gives CASFTGTAYSPLHF.

This chain connects TRBV28 to TRBJ1-5; 9 nucleotides agree with TRBD1. V lost 3 bases, J lost 2 bases, and 17 bases stayed unmatched. This CDR3 region has 20 residues. CDR1 is MDHEN and CDR2 is SYDVKM in the germline V gene. CDR3 bases: TGTGCCAGCAGTTTGCCAGGGGCCGGGACAGGGTGGATCGGCAATCAGCCCCAGCATTTT. It codes for CASSLPGAGTGWIGNQPQHF.

The sample holds one count of this clone. The rearrangement links TRBV6-5 to TRBJ1-2; 10 bases match TRBD1. The V segment lost 6 bases and the J segment 8 bases; nucleotides outside the gene matches: 6. The germline V gene encodes CDR1 MNHEY and CDR2 SVGAGI. This CDR3 comprises 13 residues. CDR3 residues: CASRLTGGNGYTF. CDR3 bases: TGTGCCAGCAGGTTGACAGGGGGCAACGGCTACACCTTC.

The chain is built from TRBV2 and TRBJ2-3; 7 bases agree with TRBD1. This CDR3 has 15 amino acids. Per germline, CDR1 SNHLY and CDR2 FYNNEI. V trimming: 3 bases; J trimming: 2 bases; junction bases outside the gene matches: 5. The CDR3 coding sequence is TGTGCCAGCAGTGATCCCGGACAGGACACAGATACGCAGTATTTT. Its protein is CASSDPGQDTDTQYF.

The chain links TRBV6-5 to TRBJ2-2; D may be TRBD2 (7 bases). The CDR3 has 13 amino acids. From germline, CDR1 is MNHEY and CDR2 SVGAGI. V gave up 6 bases and J gave up 4 bases, with 9 bases separating them. CDR3 in amino acids: CASRRGGTGELFF. CDR3 DNA: TGTGCCAGCAGGAGGGGGGGCACCGGGGAGCTGTTTTTT.

The rearrangement uses TRBV28 and TRBJ2-7, with D hard to call. Germline V gene sequence: CDR1 MDHEN, CDR2 SYDVKM. The CDR3 is 15 residues long. Between the trimmed V and J ends, which lost 5 bases and 0 bases, there was a span of 14 bases. CDR3 in amino acids: CASSPPMTGSYEQYF. DNA of the CDR3: TGTGCCAGCAGTCCCCCAATGACTGGCTCCTACGAGCAGTACTTC.

J is TRBJ1-5 and V is TRBV12-3 or TRBV12-4; D gene unclear. With 10 bases removed from V and 0 bases from J, the gap between germline ends came to 10 bases. This CDR3 has 13 residues. The CDR3 DNA follows: TGTGCCACCGGGAGAATTAGCAATCAGCCCCAGCATTTT. Translating it yields CATGRISNQPQHF.

This sequence joins TRBV19 and TRBJ1-1, with D hard to call. The germline V gene encodes CDR1 LNHDA and CDR2 SQIVND (reference sequence). Trimming took 7 bases from V and 10 from J, leaving 16 bases between them. The CDR3 length is 12 residues. The CDR3 DNA follows: TGTGCCAGTACCCCGGCGAGGGCCGGAGCTTTCTTT. Translation: CASTPARAGAFF.

V gene TRBV6-5 combines with J gene TRBJ1-1, with D perhaps TRBD1 (5 bases). The CDR3 length is 13 residues. Germline CDR1 MNHEY, CDR2 SVGAGI. V was cut by 8 bases and J by 3 bases, with 13 bases left in between. The CDR3 sequence is CASGRVRDTEAFF. CDR3 nucleotide sequence: TGTGCCAGCGGCAGGGTAAGGGACACTGAAGCTTTCTTT.

The chain joins TRBV28 to TRBJ1-5; tentative D call: TRBD1 (5 bases). Trimming stripped 6 bases from V and 6 bases from J, with 15 bases between. The CDR3 runs 14 residues. Germline assignment: CDR1 MDHEN and CDR2 SYDVKM. CDR3 in DNA: TGTGCCAGCAGCATCCCTTCCGGGGGTCAGCCCCAGCATTTT. Its translation: CASSIPSGGQPQHF.

V usage is TRBV27 and J usage is TRBJ2-7, with D perhaps TRBD2 (5 bases). CDR3 length equals 16 residues. Trimming removed 4 bases at V and 6 bases at J, with 22 bases between. Germline V gives CDR1 MNHEY, CDR2 SMNVEV (reference sequence). The CDR3 loop is CASSSGRKVFNGEQYF. The CDR3 region has the DNA TGTGCCAGCAGTTCGGGAAGAAAGGTGTTTAATGGCGAGCAGTACTTC.

The J gene is TRBJ1-1, the V gene TRBV27, with a possible D match to TRBD1 (5 bases). CDR3 length equals 15 residues. Deletions cut 3 bases from V and 5 bases from J, with 16 bases between. Germline V gene lookup returns CDR1 MNHEY and CDR2 SMNVEV (reference sequence). The CDR3 loop reads CASSFRQAGYTEAFF. The CDR3 DNA follows: TGTGCCAGCAGTTTCAGGCAGGCAGGGTATACTGAAGCTTTCTTT.

The chain has TRBV7-2 and TRBJ2-5; D remains ambiguous. Germline V lookup: CDR1 SGHTA, CDR2 FQGNSA. The V gene lost 1 base and the J gene lost 2 bases, with 8 bases spanning the gap. The CDR3 has 14 amino acids. The CDR3 DNA reads as TGTGCCAGCAGCTTAGTGGCAGTTCAAGAGACCCAGTACTTC. Translated: CASSLVAVQETQYF.

Notes on this clone: This sample includes further DNA sequences coding for the same CDR3. J is TRBJ1-5 and V is TRBV10-3; TRBD1 matches 8 bases. The CDR3 has 14 amino acids. CDR1 and CDR2 from the germline V gene are ENHRY and SYGVKD. Trimming at V came to 4 bases and at J to 2 bases, leaving 1 base not matched to a gene. The CDR3 DNA follows: TGTGCCATCAGTGGGGGACAGGGCAATCAGCCCCAGCATTTT. This sequence encodes CAISGGQGNQPQHF.